This T cell receptor (beta chain) was sequenced in a study of blood T cell repertoires in COVID-19. Study information: COVID-19 samples from acute and convalescent phases originated in the United States, Italy and Spain. Sample material is recorded as cDNA or gDNA derived from T cells, B-cell-depleted T cells, or PBMCs.

Trimming at V came to 3 bases and at J to 9 bases, leaving 4 bases not matched to a gene. Germline loops: CDR1 WNHNN, CDR2 SYGVQD (reference sequence). The CDR3 totals 14 residues. Original processing notes: Estimation of nucleated cell counts relied on the amplification of reference gene primers. Clones were read by immunoSEQ multiplex PCR, and TCRdb kept only the in-frame ones, dropping some. That table gives V, J and clone size, and the DNA gave D and trimming. The sample holds 65,000 to 90,000 clones; approximately 89% are singletons and the top ten take about 6.1%. This clone was seen a few times.

The TCR comes from a human donor in a cohort sampled during active COVID-19. The chain combines TRBV10-1 with TRBJ2-5, with 13 nucleotides matching TRBD2. The sequencing sample was made of peripheral blood. The CDR3 region is CASSEGLAGEAQYF. CDR3 sequence (DNA): TGCGCCAGCAGTGAAGGACTAGCGGGGGAGGCCCAGTACTTC.